The clone carrying this T cell receptor beta chain was picked up one time. Recruitment covered about 26 US areas and drew participants whose ages spanned about 18 to 95 years. Participants' own reports of clinical history determined their cohort assignment. Only in-frame clones appear in the TCRdb table, and some are missing; sequencing was by immunoSEQ multiplex PCR. Of about 330,000 clones in the sample, about 90% were seen once. This sample is part of a study of blood T cell repertoires in COVID-19. At the level of the study: Samples representing acute and convalescent COVID-19 were sourced from the United States, Italy and Spain.

Sequencing used PBMCs or T cells enriched from blood (not recorded which). The receptor was isolated from a woman aged 25 to 39 who had recovered from COVID-19.

CDR3 sequence (DNA): TGTGCCAGCAGTTACTGGGACGGGGGTTGGGAGACCCAGTACTTC. Translation gives CASSYWDGGWETQYF. J is TRBJ2-5 and V is TRBV27; a possible D gene is TRBD2 (6 bases). Germline lookup yields CDR1 MNHEY and CDR2 SMNVEV (reference sequence). This CDR3 is built from 15 residues. V was cut by 4 bases and J by 5 bases, with 17 bases left in between.